The 29 T cell receptor beta chains below were found in one sample sequenced in a study of early T cells in non-severe SARS-CoV-2 infection. TCRdb ran MiXCR on the 5' RACE reads and lists one entry per CDR3 protein. This sample has 30,000 to 40,000 distinct CDR3 sequences; about 10% occur once, and the top ten carry less than 15%. The sequenced sample consisted of whole blood. Receptors originate from an adult who was a healthcare worker with PCR-confirmed SARS-CoV-2 infection or an uninfected control (not recorded which).

This clonotype was observed many times. The rearrangement uses TRBV7-2 and TRBJ2-3; TRBD2 agrees at 9 bases. The CDR3 length is 14 residues. The V and J ends lost 5 bases and 4 bases, in that order; junction bases with no gene match: 4. CDR1 and CDR2 (germline): SGHTA, FQGNSA. The CDR3 loop is CASSPGLASDTQYF. The CDR3 nucleotides are TGTGCCAGCAGCCCGGGACTAGCTTCAGATACGCAGTATTTT.

The table lists this clonotype with many counts. The chain joins TRBV7-8 to TRBJ2-7; 8 bases are a match to TRBD1. V shed 5 bases and J 4 bases; nucleotides not matched to a gene: 16. The CDR3 spans 17 residues. Germline-derived CDR1 and CDR2 are SGHVS and FQNEAQ. This chain's CDR3 is CASSPRVPGGIGYEQYF. The CDR3 coding sequence is TGTGCCAGCAGCCCTAGGGTTCCAGGGGGCATCGGATACGAGCAGTACTTC.

The chain uses TRBV6-5 and TRBJ1-1, with D unresolved. CDR1 MNHEY and CDR2 SVGAGI come from the germline V gene. This CDR3 region has 12 residues. Trimming stripped 3 bases from V and 6 bases from J, with 8 bases between. In DNA form, the CDR3 reads TGTGCCAGCAGTTATCCTGGGGCTGAAGCTTTCTTT. It yields the protein CASSYPGAEAFF.

As concerns this clonotype: Being one base from a much bigger clone, this may be a read error. This chain joins TRBV19 and TRBJ2-3; either TRBD1 or TRBD2 may fit D (5 bases each). Trimming left V 2 bases short and J 1 base short, with 16 bases between. CDR1 and CDR2 from the germline V gene are LNHDA and SQIVND (reference sequence). The CDR3 extends over 17 amino acids. CDR3 loop: CASSISPLVGGTDTQYF. Written as DNA, the CDR3 is TGTGCCAGTAGTATATCCCCTCTAGTGGGGGGCACAGATACGCAGTATTTT.

This clonotype was seen more than once but under ten times. The rearrangement joins TRBV24-1 to TRBJ2-5; 8 nucleotides line up with TRBD1. The CDR3 contains 16 residues. Germline trimming cut 4 bases from V and 5 bases from J; bases unmatched to any gene: 11. CDR1 KGHDR and CDR2 SFDVKD come from the germline V gene. DNA for the CDR3: TGTGCCACCAGTGAGGGCGGGACAGGACGTTCGGAGACCCAGTACTTC. It yields the protein CATSEGGTGRSETQYF.

This clonotype was observed at least ten times. V gene TRBV20-1 combines with J gene TRBJ2-3; 9 bases are a match to TRBD1. The CDR3 is made up of 16 amino acids. The V and J ends lost 3 bases and 4 bases, in that order; junction bases with no gene match: 11. Germline CDR1 DFQATT, CDR2 SNEGSKA (reference sequence). The CDR3 protein is CSASPDRGGVADTQYF. In DNA form, the CDR3 reads TGCAGTGCTAGCCCGGACAGGGGAGGCGTGGCAGATACGCAGTATTTT.

This clonotype was seen repeatedly, ten times or more. This chain links TRBV12-5 with TRBJ1-1, with TRBD1 identical over 8 bases. V trimming: 1 base; J trimming: 2 bases; junction bases outside the gene matches: 3. Germline CDR1 LGHNT, CDR2 FRNRAP. This CDR3 has 15 amino acids. The CDR3 bases are TGTGCTAGTGGTTTGGGTACAGGGGGTAACACTGAAGCTTTCTTT. Amino acid sequence: CASGLGTGGNTEAFF.

This clonotype was counted at least ten times. The rearrangement links TRBV6-2 or TRBV6-3 to TRBJ1-5; D remains ambiguous. In germline, CDR1 is MNHEY, CDR2 SVGEGT. V was trimmed by 5 bases and J by 3 bases, leaving 20 bases between them. This CDR3 contains 17 residues. The CDR3 sequence: CASSPRGNTVLNQPQHF. The DNA of the CDR3 is TGTGCCAGCAGTCCCCGGGGTAACACCGTTCTCAATCAGCCCCAGCATTTT.

The chain employs TRBV5-1 and TRBJ2-3, with 7 bases identical to TRBD1. The CDR3 extends over 16 amino acids. The J segment lost 2 bases and the V segment lost 7 bases, leaving 13 bases of the junction unmatched. Germline V gene sequence: CDR1 SGHRS, CDR2 YFSETQ. In DNA form, the CDR3 reads TGCGCCAGCTCTAACCGGGACAGTAGTTTCACAGATACGCAGTATTTT. Residues: CASSNRDSSFTDTQYF. The complete variable domain, with remaining parts taken from reference TRBV5-1 and TRBJ2-3, reads KAGVTQTPRYLIKTRGQQVTLSCSPISGHRSVSWYQQTPGQGLQFLFEYFSETQRNKGNFPGRFSGRQFSNSRSEMNVSTLELGDSALYLCASSNRDSSFTDTQYFGPGTRLTVL.

This clonotype appeared once. This chain links TRBV5-1 with TRBJ2-1; TRBD1 aligns across 10 bases. CDR1 and CDR2 from the germline V gene are SGHRS and YFSETQ. V shed 6 bases, J shed 7 bases, and the junction held 13 bases outside the gene matches. There are 16 residues in the CDR3. The CDR3 nucleotides are TGCGCCAGCAACTGGGGCGGGACAGGGGCTTATAATGAGCAGTTCTTC. Its translation: CASNWGGTGAYNEQFF.

This clonotype was picked up many times. The V gene is TRBV9, the J gene TRBJ1-1; the D gene is possibly TRBD1 (6 bases). The germline CDR1 and CDR2 sequences are SGDLS and YYNGEE. The length of the CDR3 is 13 residues. Trimming pared 3 bases from V and 7 bases from J, leaving 13 bases between. In DNA form, the CDR3 reads TGTGCCAGCAGCGCCAGGGGCTCCAGTGAAGCTTTCTTT. Protein sequence: CASSARGSSEAFF.

The V and J genes are TRBV10-3 and TRBJ1-3, with no clear D. The V gene's germline CDR1 is ENHRY and CDR2 SYGVKD. CDR3 length: 13 residues. The V end lost 2 bases, the J end lost 4 bases, and 6 bases lay between the germline ends. The DNA for the CDR3 is TGTGCCATCAGTGAGGGGTTCGGAAACACCATATATTTT. Encoded protein: CAISEGFGNTIYF.

This clonotype was counted many times. J is TRBJ2-7 and V is TRBV7-3; 8 bases map to TRBD1. This CDR3 region has 13 residues. Trimming cost V 5 bases and J 6 bases; bases outside gene matches: 6. Germline V gene lookup returns CDR1 SGHTA and CDR2 FQGTGA. The CDR3 region is CASSVKTGVEQYF. The CDR3 nucleotides read TGTGCCAGCAGCGTTAAGACAGGGGTCGAGCAGTACTTC.

The sample holds many counts of this clonotype. The V and J genes are TRBV30 and TRBJ1-5; D is uncertain. V was pared by 0 bases and J by 10 bases, with 13 bases between. Germline V gene sequence: CDR1 GTSNPN, CDR2 SVGIG (reference sequence). The CDR3 totals 13 residues. In nucleotides, the CDR3 is TGTGCCTGGAGTGTCGACGAAGGGATCCCCCAGCATTTT. It translates to CAWSVDEGIPQHF.

This clonotype occurred many times. The chain uses TRBV5-4 and TRBJ2-3; 10 bases line up with TRBD2. The CDR3 runs 14 residues. With V trimmed by 10 bases and J by 4 bases, 9 bases remained unmatched. CDR1 and CDR2 (germline): SGHNT, YYREEE (reference sequence). The DNA of the CDR3 is TGTGCCGCCAGGAGCGGGGGGGCGGCAGATACGCAGTATTTT. Protein: CAARSGGAADTQYF.

Remarks on this clonotype: A much larger clonotype is one base distant, so this may be a read error. The chain carries TRBV6-5 and TRBJ2-2; D tentatively fits TRBD1 or TRBD2 (6 bases each). CDR3 size: 15 residues. The germline V gene has CDR1 MNHEY and CDR2 SVGAGI. CDR3 region: CASSYGGLGTEELFF. The CDR3 DNA reads TGTGCCAGCAGTTACGGGGGGCTGGGCACCGAGGAGCTGTTTTTT.

Only a few counts were recorded for this clonotype. This chain uses TRBV9 with TRBJ2-2; D ambiguous. With 4 bases removed from V and 2 bases from J, the gap between germline ends came to 3 bases. This CDR3 is 12 amino acids long. Germline assignment: CDR1 SGDLS and CDR2 YYNGEE. The CDR3 reads CASSLNTGELFF. CDR3 nucleotide sequence: TGTGCCAGCAGCTTAAACACCGGGGAGCTGTTTTTT.

The CDR3: CSDRGSYGYTF. The CDR3 DNA sequence: TGCAGTGATCGGGGTTCGTATGGCTACACCTTC. This rearrangement joins TRBV29-1 to TRBJ1-2; D is unclear. This CDR3 is built from 11 residues. From germline, CDR1 is SQVTM and CDR2 ANQGSEA. Drawing the rest from reference TRBV29-1 and TRBJ1-2, the complete variable domain is SAVISQKPSRDICQRGTSLTIQCQVDSQVTMMFWYRQQPGQSLTLIATANQGSEATYESGFVIDKFPISRPNLTFSTLTVSNMSPEDSSIYLCSDRGSYGYTFGSGTRLTVV.

The table lists this clonotype with many counts. The chain joins TRBV10-1 to TRBJ1-6, with 7 bases fitting TRBD1. Germline V gene data show CDR1 as WNHNN and CDR2 as SYGVQD (reference sequence). The junction had 9 bases not matched to a gene; V was cut back by 3 bases and J by 7 bases. The CDR3 is 16 residues long. Written as DNA, the CDR3 is TGCGCCAGCAGTGAAGCCCGCGCAGGGGGGAATTCACCCCTCCACTTT. Residues: CASSEARAGGNSPLHF.

Ten or more counts support this clonotype. The chain employs TRBV19 and TRBJ2-3; D remains ambiguous. Germline values: CDR1 LNHDA, CDR2 SQIVND (reference sequence). The CDR3 is made up of 14 amino acids. V shed 6 bases and J shed 3 bases, with 13 bases lying between them. This chain's CDR3 is CASRPSTRTDTQYF. In DNA, the CDR3 is TGTGCCAGTAGGCCCAGCACCCGGACAGATACGCAGTATTTT. Complete variable domain (other parts from reference TRBV19 and TRBJ2-3): DGGITQSPKYLFRKEGQNVTLSCEQNLNHDAMYWYRQDPGQGLRLIYYSQIVNDFQKGDIAEGYSVSREKKESFPLTVTSAQKNPTAFYLCASRPSTRTDTQYFGPGTRLTVL.

This sequence joins TRBV29-1 and TRBJ2-5, with a possible D match to TRBD2 (5 bases). Germline-derived CDR1 and CDR2 are SQVTM and ANQGSEA. CDR3 size: 11 residues. V lost 7 bases, J lost 5 bases, and 11 bases lay in between. CDR3 residues: CSGLALETQYF. CDR3 coding DNA: TGCAGCGGGCTAGCATTGGAGACCCAGTACTTC.

This clonotype occurred many times. This sequence joins TRBV25-1 and TRBJ1-4; tentative D call: TRBD1 (6 bases). Germline-derived CDR1 and CDR2 are MGHDK and SYGVNS. This CDR3 has 16 residues. With 3 bases removed from V and 4 bases from J, the gap between germline ends came to 15 bases. CDR3 DNA: TGTGCCAGCAGTGAGAGAGGGGGGGATGGTAATGAAAAACTGTTTTTT. This translates into CASSERGGDGNEKLFF.

The rearrangement joins TRBV12-3 or TRBV12-4 to TRBJ2-5; 8 nucleotides agree with TRBD1. V lost 5 bases to trimming and J lost 5 bases; unmatched junction nucleotides: 7. The CDR3 length is 14 residues. CDR3 amino acids: CASSETGGWETQYF. For the CDR3, the DNA is TGTGCCAGCAGTGAAACAGGGGGTTGGGAGACCCAGTACTTC.

This clonotype was counted many times. J is TRBJ2-3 and V is TRBV12-3 or TRBV12-4; no firm D call. The V end was cut by 3 bases, the J end by 1 base, with 8 bases between. This CDR3 spans 14 amino acids. The CDR3 nucleotides read TGTGCCAGCAGTTTGTCACGGCGCACAGATACGCAGTATTTT. Amino acids: CASSLSRRTDTQYF.

This clonotype was found many times. The chain joins TRBV5-4 to TRBJ2-5; 9 bases agree with TRBD2. V gave up 6 bases and J gave up 7 bases; unmatched junction bases: 10. The CDR3 totals 14 residues. The V gene's germline CDR1 is SGHNT and CDR2 YYREEE (reference sequence). The CDR3: CASMRGGAEGTQYF. In nucleotides, the CDR3 is TGTGCCAGCATGCGCGGGGGGGCAGAAGGGACCCAGTACTTC.

At least ten counts were recorded for this clonotype. The gene calls are TRBV30 and TRBJ1-6; TRBD1 might be the D (5 bases). The CDR3 spans 13 residues. V lost 4 bases and J lost 9, with 13 bases in between. The germline V gene encodes CDR1 GTSNPN and CDR2 SVGIG (reference sequence). CDR3 sequence (DNA): TGTGCCTGGATCGGGGACCGCGGTTCACCCCTCCACTTT. It translates to CAWIGDRGSPLHF.

The chain couples TRBV4-1 to TRBJ2-1, with 7 bases matching TRBD2. Per germline, CDR1 MGHRA and CDR2 YSYEKL. This CDR3 contains 17 residues. With 4 bases clipped from V and 10 bases from J, the junction kept 19 bases outside the gene matches. CDR3 loop: CASSLLGGGAPTIEQFF. CDR3 coding DNA: TGCGCCAGCAGCCTCCTGGGGGGGGGAGCTCCTACAATCGAGCAGTTCTTC.

This clonotype was observed at least ten times. The chain carries TRBV10-3 and TRBJ1-3; D is perhaps TRBD1 (5 bases). This CDR3 has 14 amino acids. The germline V gene encodes CDR1 ENHRY and CDR2 SYGVKD. Between the trimmed V and J ends, which lost 4 bases and 0 bases, there was a span of 7 bases. The CDR3 DNA sequence: TGTGCCATCAGTGGGGGCCTCTCTGGAAACACCATATATTTT. It specifies CAISGGLSGNTIYF.

V is TRBV7-6 and J is TRBJ2-7; no reliable D call. Germline V gene data show CDR1 as SGHVS and CDR2 as FNYEAQ. V dropped 2 bases and J dropped 3 bases, with 8 bases sitting between them. The CDR3 spans 13 residues. In DNA form, the CDR3 reads TGTGCCAGCAGCTTACGACTGAACTACGAGCAGTACTTC. Translated: CASSLRLNYEQYF.